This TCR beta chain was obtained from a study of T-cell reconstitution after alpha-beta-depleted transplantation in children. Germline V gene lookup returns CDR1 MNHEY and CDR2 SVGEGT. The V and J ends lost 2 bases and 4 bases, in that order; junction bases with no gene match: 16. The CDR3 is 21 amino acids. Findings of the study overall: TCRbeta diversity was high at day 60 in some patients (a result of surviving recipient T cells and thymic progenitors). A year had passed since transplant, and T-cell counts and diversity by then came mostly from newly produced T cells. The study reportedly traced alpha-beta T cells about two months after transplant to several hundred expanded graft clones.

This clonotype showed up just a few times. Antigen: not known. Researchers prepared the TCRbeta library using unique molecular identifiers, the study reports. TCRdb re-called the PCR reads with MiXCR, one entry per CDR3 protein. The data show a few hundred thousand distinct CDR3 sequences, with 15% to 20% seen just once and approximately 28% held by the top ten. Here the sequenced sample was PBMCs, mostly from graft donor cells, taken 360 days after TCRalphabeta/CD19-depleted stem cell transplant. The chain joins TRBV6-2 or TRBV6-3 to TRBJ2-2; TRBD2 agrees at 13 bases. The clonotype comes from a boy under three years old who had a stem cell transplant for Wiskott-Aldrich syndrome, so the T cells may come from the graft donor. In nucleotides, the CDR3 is TGTGCCAGCAGTTACCCCCCTAAGGGACTAGCGGGACCCACTCTCACCGGGGAGCTGTTTTTT. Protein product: CASSYPPKGLAGPTLTGELFF.